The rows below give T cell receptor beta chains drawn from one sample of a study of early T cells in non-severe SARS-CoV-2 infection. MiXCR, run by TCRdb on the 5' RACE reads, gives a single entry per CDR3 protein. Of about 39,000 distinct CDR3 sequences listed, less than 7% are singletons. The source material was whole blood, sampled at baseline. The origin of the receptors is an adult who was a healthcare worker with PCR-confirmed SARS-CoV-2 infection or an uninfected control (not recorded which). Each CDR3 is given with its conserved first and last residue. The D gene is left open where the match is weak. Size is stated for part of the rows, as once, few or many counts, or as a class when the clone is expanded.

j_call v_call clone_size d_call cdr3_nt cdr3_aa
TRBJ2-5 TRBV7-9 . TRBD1 TGTGCCAGCAGCCTCCTGACAGGGTCATCCGTAGAGACCCAGTACTTC CASSLLTGSSVETQYF
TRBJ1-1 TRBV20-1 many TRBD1 TGCAGTGCAACTGGACAGGGACACACTGAAGCTTTCTTT CSATGQGHTEAFF
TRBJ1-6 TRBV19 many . TGTGCCAGTGGGGGAAGCAATCAAGGGGGTTCACCCCTCCACTTT CASGGSNQGGSPLHF
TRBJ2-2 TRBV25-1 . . TGTGCCAGCAGTGGGTACCTACCGAACACCGGGGAGCTGTTTTTT CASSGYLPNTGELFF
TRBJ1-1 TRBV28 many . TGTGCCAGCAGTCCCCGTAGGACTGAAGCTTTCTTT CASSPRRTEAFF
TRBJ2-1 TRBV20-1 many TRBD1 TGCAGTGCTTTGGGGACAGGGAGCTCCTACAATGAGCAGTTCTTC CSALGTGSSYNEQFF
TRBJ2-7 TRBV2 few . TGTGCCAGCAGTATTTCGGGACGAAGAAACTACGAGCAGTACTTC CASSISGRRNYEQYF
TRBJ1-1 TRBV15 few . TGTGCCACCAGCAGAGATCGAAGCCGGGAAACTGAAGCTTTCTTT CATSRDRSRETEAFF
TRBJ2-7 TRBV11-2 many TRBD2 TGTGCCAGCAGCTTAGCCCTAGCGGGAGTCTCCGAGCAGTACTTC CASSLALAGVSEQYF
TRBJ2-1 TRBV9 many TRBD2 TGTGCCAGCAGCGTAGTGAGCGGGGGAGCCGATGAGCAGTTCTTC CASSVVSGGADEQFF
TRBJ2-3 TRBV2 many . TGTGCCAGCAGTGCTACCGACAGTTACACAGATACGCAGTATTTT CASSATDSYTDTQYF
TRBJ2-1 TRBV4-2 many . TGTGCCAGCAGCCAAGATCGCCTAGCCGCGGAGCAGTTCTTC CASSQDRLAAEQFF
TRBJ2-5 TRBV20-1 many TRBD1 TGCAGTGCTAGGGGAGAAACAGGGGGCTCAAAGACCCAGTACTTC CSARGETGGSKTQYF
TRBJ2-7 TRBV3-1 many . TGTGCCAGCAGCCATCGGCAACGAGACGAGCAGTACTTC CASSHRQRDEQYF
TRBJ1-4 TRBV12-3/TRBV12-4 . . TGTGCCAGCAGTTTAGCCGGCGGCAGGGGTGAAAAACTGTTTTTT CASSLAGGRGEKLFF
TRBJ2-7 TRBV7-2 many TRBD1 TGTGCCAGCAGCGTGGGACAGGGGTTCGACGAGCAGTACTTC CASSVGQGFDEQYF
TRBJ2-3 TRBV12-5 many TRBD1 TGTGCTAGTGGTTTCGGGACAGGGTCGGATACGCAGTATTTT CASGFGTGSDTQYF
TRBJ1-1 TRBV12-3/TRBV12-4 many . TGTGCCAGCAGTCCACGGTCGTCGGAAGCTTTCTTT CASSPRSSEAFF
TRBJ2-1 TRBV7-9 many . TGTGCCAGCAGCGTGGGGGGCAATGAGCAGTTCTTC CASSVGGNEQFF
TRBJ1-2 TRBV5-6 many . TGTGCCAGCAGCCCGAATTGGGCCCACGGGGGCTACACCTTC CASSPNWAHGGYTF
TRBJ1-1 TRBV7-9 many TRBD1 TGTGCCAGCAGCCTGGGACAGCTAATTGAAGCTTTCTTT CASSLGQLIEAFF
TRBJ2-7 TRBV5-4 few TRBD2 TGTGCCAGCAGCCCCCGGGGAGGGGAGCAGTACTTC CASSPRGGEQYF